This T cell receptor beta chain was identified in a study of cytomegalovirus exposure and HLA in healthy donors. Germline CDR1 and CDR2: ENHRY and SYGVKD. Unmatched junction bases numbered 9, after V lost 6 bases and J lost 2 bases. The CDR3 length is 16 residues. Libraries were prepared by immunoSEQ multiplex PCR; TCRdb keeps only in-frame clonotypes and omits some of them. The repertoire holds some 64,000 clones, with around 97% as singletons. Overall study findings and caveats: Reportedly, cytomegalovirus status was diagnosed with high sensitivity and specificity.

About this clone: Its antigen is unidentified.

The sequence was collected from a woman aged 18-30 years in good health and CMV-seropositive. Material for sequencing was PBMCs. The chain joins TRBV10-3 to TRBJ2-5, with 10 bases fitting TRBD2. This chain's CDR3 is CAIRPASSGGQETQYF. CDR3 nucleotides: TGTGCCATCAGACCGGCCTCTAGCGGGGGACAAGAGACCCAGTACTTC.